This is a list of T cell receptor beta chains from one sample in a study of T cell responses to AZD1222 COVID-19 vaccine. Libraries were prepared by immunoSEQ multiplex PCR; TCRdb keeps only in-frame clonotypes and omits some of them. The table shows 150,000 to 200,000 clones, with just over 90% occurring only once. The sequencing used peripheral blood, collected on day 0 of AZD1222 vaccination. Receptor source: an adult in good health. Each CDR3 is given with its conserved first and last residue. Fields, in order: clone size, D gene, V gene, J gene, CDR3 DNA, CDR3 protein. A D gene is named only where the DNA matches it firmly. Clone size is stated in some rows and not others, as once, few, many or a class when expanded.

NA	TRBD2	TRBV12-5	TRBJ2-2	TGTGCTAGTGTTTTCTTCAGCGGGGGACGCACCGGGGAGCTGTTTTTT	CASVFFSGGRTGELFF
NA	NA	TRBV27	TRBJ1-6	TGTGCCAGCAGACAGGGTTGGTCACCCCTCCACTTT	CASRQGWSPLHF
NA	NA	TRBV5-1	TRBJ1-5	TGCGCCAGCAGCTTGGATAACTATCAGCCCCAGCATTTT	CASSLDNYQPQHF
NA	NA	TRBV20-1	TRBJ1-1	TGCAGTGCTAGTCGGAGTCAGAACTTTTTCTTT	CSASRSQNFFF
NA	NA	TRBV7-2	TRBJ2-7	TGTGCCAGCAGCTTGGGGGTAGCACCCTCTAACGAGCAGTACTTC	CASSLGVAPSNEQYF
NA	NA	TRBV3-1/TRBV3-2	TRBJ1-1	TGTGCCAGCACCCCAAGATCCCTCCGGGGAAGGAATGGGGACACTGAAGCTTTCTTT	CASTPRSLRGRNGDTEAFF
NA	TRBD1	TRBV6-5	TRBJ1-6	TGTGCCAGCTACGAATTGTCAGGGGGCGGGTCACCCCTCCACTTT	CASYELSGGGSPLHF
NA	TRBD2	TRBV7-6	TRBJ2-3	TGTGCCAGCAGCGGCCTAGCGGTAGGAACAGATACGCAGTATTTT	CASSGLAVGTDTQYF
NA	TRBD1	TRBV5-4	TRBJ1-1	TGTGCCAGCAGCCCCGTGGGACAGGGAGACACTGAAGCTTTCTTT	CASSPVGQGDTEAFF
once	TRBD1	TRBV4-1	TRBJ1-4	TGCGCCAGCAGCCAAGATCGGGGGACAGTGAATGAAAAACTGTTTTTT	CASSQDRGTVNEKLFF
NA	NA	TRBV5-4	TRBJ2-3	TGTGCCGACGGGGGATCCCAGGATACGCAGTATTTT	CADGGSQDTQYF
NA	TRBD1	TRBV5-4	TRBJ2-2	TGTGCCAGCAGCTGGGACAGCAACACCGGGGAGCTGTTTTTT	CASSWDSNTGELFF
NA	TRBD2	TRBV7-9	TRBJ2-1	TGTGCCAGCAGGGTAGCGGGGGTCGATGAGCAGTTCTTC	CASRVAGVDEQFF
NA	NA	TRBV23-1	TRBJ2-2	TGCGCCAGCAGAACCGGGGGGACAACTAACACCGGGGAGCTGTTTTTT	CASRTGGTTNTGELFF
NA	TRBD1	TRBV14	TRBJ2-2	TGTGCCAGCACCAAACTAAACCTCAGGGGGCGAATGAACACCGGGGAGCTGTTTTTT	CASTKLNLRGRMNTGELFF
NA	NA	TRBV15	TRBJ2-4	TGTGCCACCAGCAGAGATGGAGGGGGCTTGAAAAACATTCAGTACTTC	CATSRDGGGLKNIQYF
once	TRBD1	TRBV5-5	TRBJ1-2	TGTGCCAGCAGCCCAGGACAGGGCCACGACTATGGCTACACCTTC	CASSPGQGHDYGYTF
NA	NA	TRBV5-4	TRBJ1-2	TGTGCCAGCAGCTTGGCCGCAAGGGACTATGGCTACACCTTC	CASSLAARDYGYTF
NA	NA	TRBV3-1/TRBV3-2	TRBJ1-5	TGTGCCAGCAGCCAAGTTGCAGTAAATCAGCCCCAGCATTTT	CASSQVAVNQPQHF
NA	NA	TRBV21-1	TRBJ1-2	TGTGCCAACCTCACAGGGAATGGCTACACCTTC	CANLTGNGYTF
NA	TRBD1	TRBV19	TRBJ2-7	TGTGCCAGTCCTTGTCCACAGGGGTCCTACGAGCAGTACTTC	CASPCPQGSYEQYF
NA	NA	TRBV6-1	TRBJ1-1	TGTGCCAGCAGTGAAGCTGGCCCTTGGACTGAAGCTTTCTTT	CASSEAGPWTEAFF
NA	NA	TRBV5-1	TRBJ2-2	TGCGCCAGCAGCTTGACAGGGACTCTTTACACCGGGGAGCTGTTTTTT	CASSLTGTLYTGELFF
NA	NA	TRBV18	TRBJ1-4	TGTGCCAGCTCACCCCGAGCGAATAATGAAAAACTGTTTTTT	CASSPRANNEKLFF
NA	NA	TRBV29-1	TRBJ1-3	TGCAGCGTTGCCAAGACCGCTGGAAACACCATATATTTT	CSVAKTAGNTIYF
NA	NA	TRBV6-2/TRBV6-3	TRBJ2-6	TGTGCCAGCAGTTTTATACAGGGAACTGGGGCCAACGTCCTGACTTTC	CASSFIQGTGANVLTF
NA	NA	TRBV6-5	TRBJ2-1	TGTGCCAGCTTCGGGACCTCGTCCTACAATGAGCAGTTCTTC	CASFGTSSYNEQFF
once	NA	TRBV5-4	TRBJ2-2	TGTGCCAGCAGCTTGGAGCTCACCCAGAACACCGGGGAGCTGTTTTTT	CASSLELTQNTGELFF
NA	TRBD1	TRBV6-4	TRBJ1-1	TGTGCCAGCAGTCCCGACAGGGACACTGAAGCTTTCTTT	CASSPDRDTEAFF
NA	NA	TRBV6-5	TRBJ2-5	TGTGCCAGCAGTTACTTAAAAGAGACCCAGTACTTC	CASSYLKETQYF
NA	NA	TRBV20-1	TRBJ1-1	TGCAGTGCCCTCGCATTAGCGGGGGCTTTCTTT	CSALALAGAFF
NA	TRBD1	TRBV6-1	TRBJ1-2	TGTGCCAGCAGTGGGTTCGGCAGGGGGCAACGCCATGGCTACACCTTC	CASSGFGRGQRHGYTF
NA	TRBD2	TRBV7-9	TRBJ2-7	TGTGCCAGCAGCTTGAGCGGGAGCTCGTACGAGCAGTACTTC	CASSLSGSSYEQYF
NA	NA	TRBV3-1/TRBV3-2	TRBJ2-2	TGTGCCAGCAGTGACAGCCCAAGGGCCGGGGAGCTGTTTTTT	CASSDSPRAGELFF
NA	NA	TRBV21-1	TRBJ1-2	TGTGCCAGCAGCAAAGAGCGGAGGGATGGACTATACTATGGCTACACCTTC	CASSKERRDGLYYGYTF
NA	NA	TRBV15	TRBJ1-1	TGTGCCACCAGCCGACGGCGGGGCGGAACTGAAGCTTTCTTT	CATSRRRGGTEAFF
NA	NA	TRBV16	TRBJ1-6	TGTGCCAGCAGCCGGAAGGGGGTCCCTCAAGGTCATTCACCCCTCCACTTT	CASSRKGVPQGHSPLHF
NA	TRBD1	TRBV9	TRBJ2-1	TGTGCCAGCAAGAGGACAGGGCCCTACAATGAGCAGTTCTTC	CASKRTGPYNEQFF
NA	TRBD2	TRBV19	TRBJ2-1	TGTGCCAGTAGTATTTCGGCGGGGGAGTGGAATGAGCAGTTCTTC	CASSISAGEWNEQFF
NA	NA	TRBV27	TRBJ1-3	TGTGCCAGCAGTTTGCACAGGAAGTCGGATGACACCATATATTTT	CASSLHRKSDDTIYF
once	NA	TRBV5-4	TRBJ2-1	TGTGCCAGCACAGCCTCCGCACTAGAGTCCTACAATGAGCAGTTCTTC	CASTASALESYNEQFF
NA	TRBD2	TRBV11-2	TRBJ2-4	TGTGCCAGCAGGGACAGCGGGAGAGCCAAAAACATTCAGTACTTC	CASRDSGRAKNIQYF
NA	TRBD1	TRBV5-4	TRBJ2-2	TGTGCCAGCAGCTTGAGGACAGGAGAAACCGGGGAGCTGTTTTTT	CASSLRTGETGELFF
NA	NA	TRBV2	TRBJ2-2	TGTGCCAGCAGAGAGGGAGCGGCAGGACGGAACACCGGGGAGCTGTTTTTT	CASREGAAGRNTGELFF
NA	NA	TRBV19	TRBJ2-7	TGTGCCAGTAGTACACAGGGTTTCGAGCAGTACTTC	CASSTQGFEQYF
NA	TRBD2	TRBV27	TRBJ2-2	TGTGCCAGCAGTTTCTCTAGCGGGTGGAGCACCGGGGAGCTGTTTTTT	CASSFSSGWSTGELFF
NA	NA	TRBV25-1	TRBJ2-5	TGTGCCAGCAGAACAGGCTACCAAGAGACCCAGTACTTC	CASRTGYQETQYF
NA	TRBD1	TRBV2	TRBJ1-1	TGTGCCAGCATTAGACAGGGGACAGAGATAGACACTGAAGCTTTCTTT	CASIRQGTEIDTEAFF
NA	TRBD1	TRBV19	TRBJ2-5	TGTGCCAGTAGACAGGGACAGGGGATGTTCCAGTACTTC	CASRQGQGMFQYF
NA	NA	TRBV15	TRBJ1-5	TGTGCCACCAGCAGGGGGGAGAAGCCCCAGCATTTT	CATSRGEKPQHF
once	NA	TRBV2	TRBJ2-1	TGTGCCAGCAGTGAAATAGGGTTGATTTTCTTC	CASSEIGLIFF
NA	NA	TRBV27	TRBJ1-6	TGTGCCAGCAGTTTATTACACGGCCCCTCCTATAATTCACCCCTCCACTTT	CASSLLHGPSYNSPLHF
NA	NA	TRBV5-1	TRBJ1-6	TGCGCCAGCAGCTTGAGGGCAGGGACGGGACCCCTCCACTTT	CASSLRAGTGPLHF
NA	NA	TRBV12-3/TRBV12-4	TRBJ1-2	TGTGCCGGGCGCCCGGCAGGGGCTGGTGGCTACACCTTC	CAGRPAGAGGYTF
NA	NA	TRBV29-1	TRBJ1-4	TGCAGCGCTATGGGGACCTCGGGTGAAAAACTGTTTTTT	CSAMGTSGEKLFF
NA	NA	TRBV19	TRBJ2-1	TGTGCCAGTAGTATACTCCGAGAGACCTTCTCCTACAATGAGCAGTTCTTC	CASSILRETFSYNEQFF
NA	NA	TRBV18	TRBJ2-1	TGTGCCAGCTCACCACCGGTTGGAGGGTTCTCCTACAATGAGCAGTTCTTC	CASSPPVGGFSYNEQFF
NA	NA	TRBV19	TRBJ2-3	TGTGCCAGTAGTATTGTGGGGTCCCCGGGAGATACGCAGTATTTT	CASSIVGSPGDTQYF
once	NA	TRBV10-3	TRBJ1-2	TGTGCCATCAGTGACCCAGGGCCAGATTCCTATGGCTACACCTTC	CAISDPGPDSYGYTF